These T cell receptor beta chains were read from a single sample in a study of T cells in Graves' hyperthyroidism and ophthalmopathy. TCRdb reprocessed the multiplex PCR reads via MiXCR and lists one record per CDR3 protein. The top ten hold approximately 35% of the sample, which has 200,000 to 250,000 distinct CDR3 sequences, about 25% seen once. The sequencing sample was made of blood. The receptors derive from a woman in her thirties or forties with Graves' ophthalmopathy. Each CDR3 is given with its conserved first and last residue. D genes are given only for firm matches. Part of the rows lack a size; the others show once, few, many or a class for expanded clones.

size	J	D	V	CDR3	DNA
many	TRBJ2-7	-	TRBV6-5	CASSLILGEQYF	TGTGCCAGCAGTTTGATCCTGGGGGAGCAGTACTTC
many	TRBJ1-1	TRBD1	TRBV20-1	CSAIDRGRMNTEAFF	TGCAGTGCCATTGACAGGGGAAGGATGAACACTGAAGCTTTCTTT
many	TRBJ2-7	-	TRBV18	CASSPIEGYEQYF	TGTGCCAGCTCACCGATTGAAGGCTACGAGCAGTACTTC
-	TRBJ2-5	-	TRBV5-1	CASSLQGWRQETQYF	TGCGCCAGCAGCTTACAGGGATGGAGGCAAGAGACCCAGTACTTC
many	TRBJ2-7	-	TRBV25-1	CASSGKVSSDEQYF	TGTGCCAGCAGTGGAAAAGTGAGTAGCGACGAGCAGTACTTC
many	TRBJ1-2	-	TRBV7-9	CASSLAQGYYGYTF	TGTGCCAGCAGCTTGGCACAGGGCTACTATGGCTACACCTTC
many	TRBJ2-7	TRBD1	TRBV11-1	CTSRKTGTGPYEQYF	TGTACCAGCAGGAAAACCGGGACAGGGCCCTACGAGCAGTACTTC
many	TRBJ2-2	TRBD1	TRBV29-1	CSAGTGGTRELFF	TGCAGCGCAGGGACAGGGGGCACCAGGGAGCTGTTTTTT
-	TRBJ1-5	TRBD1	TRBV6-1	CASGAGQFNQPQHF	TGTGCCAGCGGGGCGGGACAGTTCAATCAGCCCCAGCATTTT
many	TRBJ2-7	-	TRBV11-2	CASSAKMGHEQYF	TGTGCCAGCAGCGCAAAAATGGGCCACGAGCAGTACTTC
few	TRBJ2-2	TRBD1	TRBV9	CASSVGPGTGNTGELFF	TGTGCCAGCAGCGTAGGTCCCGGGACAGGGAACACCGGGGAGCTGTTTTTT
many	TRBJ2-5	TRBD1	TRBV6-1	CASRTPGQRETQYF	TGTGCCAGCAGAACTCCGGGACAGAGGGAGACCCAGTACTTC
many	TRBJ1-2	TRBD1	TRBV29-1	CSVEPRGGTGVYGYTF	TGCAGCGTTGAACCCCGGGGGGGCACAGGGGTCTATGGCTACACCTTC
many	TRBJ2-1	TRBD2	TRBV20-1	CSADSPGLAGVGEQFF	TGCAGTGCTGACTCCCCGGGACTAGCGGGAGTAGGTGAGCAGTTCTTC
many	TRBJ2-3	TRBD2	TRBV28	CASSWTSDGTDTQYF	TGTGCCAGCAGTTGGACTAGCGATGGGACAGATACGCAGTATTTT
-	TRBJ1-2	-	TRBV7-9	CASSLARDHGYTF	TGTGCCAGCAGCTTAGCCCGGGACCATGGCTACACCTTC
many	TRBJ1-1	-	TRBV28	CASSLTGGKYTEAFF	TGTGCCAGCAGTTTAACGGGGGGGAAGTACACTGAAGCTTTCTTT
many	TRBJ2-7	-	TRBV10-3	CATELVGASVNEQYF	TGTGCCACCGAACTCGTGGGGGCTTCGGTGAACGAGCAGTACTTC
-	TRBJ2-7	-	TRBV29-1	CSAEGGPNSYEQYF	TGCAGCGCAGAGGGGGGACCCAACTCCTACGAGCAGTACTTC
-	TRBJ1-5	TRBD1	TRBV28	CASSTGQLFGSNQPQHF	TGTGCCAGCAGTACGGGACAGCTTTTTGGTAGCAATCAGCCCCAGCATTTT
many	TRBJ2-7	-	TRBV10-3	CATSEQREMGEQYF	TGTGCCACCAGTGAACAACGGGAGATGGGCGAGCAGTACTTC
many	TRBJ1-6	-	TRBV7-2	CASSSGSNSPLHF	TGTGCCAGCAGCTCGGGCTCAAATTCACCCCTCCACTTT
many	TRBJ1-1	-	TRBV2	CASSEMVSSRTEAFF	TGTGCCAGCAGTGAAATGGTCAGTTCGAGGACTGAAGCTTTCTTT
many	TRBJ2-7	TRBD2	TRBV15	CATSTDFSGRKYF	TGTGCCACCAGCACCGACTTTAGCGGGAGGAAGTACTTC
many	TRBJ1-5	-	TRBV30	CAWSAGRGPGPQHF	TGTGCCTGGAGTGCGGGCAGGGGACCTGGGCCCCAGCATTTT
-	TRBJ1-1	-	TRBV12-3/TRBV12-4	CASSSRGQGRTEAFF	TGTGCCAGCAGTTCCAGAGGGCAGGGGAGAACTGAAGCTTTCTTT
-	TRBJ1-1	-	TRBV28	CASSPRTRNTEAFF	TGTGCCAGCAGTCCCCGGACAAGGAACACTGAAGCTTTCTTT
many	TRBJ2-6	TRBD1	TRBV6-1	CASSQTGFGANVLTF	TGTGCCAGCAGCCAGACAGGGTTCGGGGCCAACGTCCTGACTTTC
many	TRBJ2-5	-	TRBV29-1	CSVSIQETQYF	TGCAGCGTTAGTATCCAAGAGACCCAGTACTTC
-	TRBJ1-3	-	TRBV3-1	CASSPLGGNTIYF	TGTGCCAGCAGCCCACTCGGGGGAAACACCATATATTTT
many	TRBJ2-7	TRBD1	TRBV5-6	CASSPGTGGGIHEQYF	TGTGCCAGCAGCCCCGGGACAGGGGGCGGTATCCACGAGCAGTACTTC
many	TRBJ2-7	-	TRBV7-8	CASSLAFLYTYEQYF	TGTGCCAGCAGCTTGGCCTTTCTATACACCTACGAGCAGTACTTC
many	TRBJ1-2	-	TRBV20-1	CSASGAGNYGYTF	TGCAGTGCTAGTGGGGCCGGGAACTATGGCTACACCTTC
few	TRBJ2-2	TRBD1	TRBV6-4	CARNGGTGGSYGELFF	TGTGCCAGAAATGGCGGGACAGGGGGCTCATACGGGGAGCTGTTTTTT
-	TRBJ1-5	-	TRBV30	CAWSANRDKPQHF	TGTGCCTGGAGTGCTAATCGGGATAAGCCCCAGCATTTT
many	TRBJ2-2	-	TRBV19	CASSIPRGELFF	TGTGCCAGTAGTATTCCTCGCGGGGAGCTGTTTTTT
many	TRBJ2-7	TRBD2	TRBV24-1	CATRVSGKEYF	TGTGCCACCAGGGTTAGCGGGAAAGAGTACTTC
many	TRBJ1-5	-	TRBV4-1	CASSQTHSNQPQHF	TGCGCCAGCAGCCAAACTCATAGCAATCAGCCCCAGCATTTT
-	TRBJ2-5	TRBD2	TRBV2	CASSEALPAGVETQYF	TGTGCCAGCAGTGAAGCGCTTCCAGCGGGAGTAGAGACCCAGTACTTC